These T cell receptor beta chains were read from a single sample in a study of T cell repertoires in cytomegalovirus infection. TCRdb reprocessed the reads with MiXCR, giving one entry per CDR3 protein. The table has around 280,000 distinct CDR3 sequences, roughly an eighth seen once. Sequencing used PBMCs. These receptors were taken from a human donor in good health (CMV status not recorded). Some clones in this sample may be carry-over from other donors' samples. Both conserved end residues are part of each CDR3. A D gene is named only where the DNA matches it firmly. Only some rows state a clone size, as once, few, many or a class for expanded clones.

V	D	size	J	DNA	CDR3
TRBV29-1	NA	NA	TRBJ2-7	TGCAGCGTTGGAAGCTGGGGGTACGAGCAGTACTTC	CSVGSWGYEQYF
TRBV7-8	TRBD2	few	TRBJ2-1	TGTGCCAGCAGTCCCGTAGGGGGACTAGCGGGGGGTCAGTTCTTC	CASSPVGGLAGGQFF
TRBV11-2	TRBD2	NA	TRBJ2-2	TGTGCCAGCAGCGAAATAGCGGGAGCCGGGGAGCTGTTTTTT	CASSEIAGAGELFF
TRBV7-2	NA	many	TRBJ2-5	TGTGCCAGCAGCCCGAGCCCCCAAGAGACCCAGTACTTC	CASSPSPQETQYF
TRBV6-6	TRBD1	many	TRBJ1-2	TGTGCCAGCAGTGACAGGGGATATGGCTACACCTTC	CASSDRGYGYTF
TRBV29-1	NA	NA	TRBJ1-1	TGCAGCGTTGCCAGGGATATAGGCACTGAAGCTTTCTTT	CSVARDIGTEAFF
TRBV12-3/TRBV12-4	TRBD2	few	TRBJ2-1	TGTGCCAGCAGCCATCCCGGACTAGGCAGGGAGCAGTTCTTC	CASSHPGLGREQFF
TRBV29-1	TRBD1	NA	TRBJ2-5	TGCAGCGTTGAATACGGTGCGGGACAGGGGTGGCAAGAGACCCAGTACTTC	CSVEYGAGQGWQETQYF
TRBV7-2	TRBD2	NA	TRBJ2-7	TGTGCCAGCAGCTACCCTATTGGCGGGAGTCTCTACGAGCAGTACTTC	CASSYPIGGSLYEQYF
TRBV6-2/TRBV6-3	TRBD2	few	TRBJ2-1	TGTGCCAGCCGAGACGGGAGGGTCAAGAATGAGCAGTTCTTC	CASRDGRVKNEQFF